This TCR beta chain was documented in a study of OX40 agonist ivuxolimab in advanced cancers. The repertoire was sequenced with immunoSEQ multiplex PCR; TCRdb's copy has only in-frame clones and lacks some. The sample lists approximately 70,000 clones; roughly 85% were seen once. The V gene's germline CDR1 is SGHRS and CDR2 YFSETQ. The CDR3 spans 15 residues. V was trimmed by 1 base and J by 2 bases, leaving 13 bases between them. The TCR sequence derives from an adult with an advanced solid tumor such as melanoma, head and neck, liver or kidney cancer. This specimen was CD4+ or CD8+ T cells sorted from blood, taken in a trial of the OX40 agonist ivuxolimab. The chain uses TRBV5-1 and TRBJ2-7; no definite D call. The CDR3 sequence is CASSLQGQATYEQYF. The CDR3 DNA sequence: TGCGCCAGCAGCTTGCAAGGTCAGGCGACCTACGAGCAGTACTTC.